This is a list of T cell receptor beta chains from one sample in a study of shared clonotypes between healthy human individuals. Produced via immunoSEQ multiplex PCR; TCRdb's table is partial and in-frame only. The sample lists just over 2,000,000 clones; 90% to 95% were seen once. The sample comprised naive CD4+ T cells sorted from blood. The receptors originated from a man between 18 and 35 years old in good health. CDR3s include the opening cysteine and the closing phenylalanine or tryptophan. Fields, in order: clone size, V gene, D gene, J gene, CDR3 DNA, CDR3 protein. A D gene is named only where the DNA matches it firmly. For some rows the clone size is stated as once, few or many, or as a class when expanded; others skip it.

clone_size: -
v_call: TRBV5-1
d_call: TRBD1
j_call: TRBJ1-5
cdr3_nt: TGCGCCAGCAGCCCCGGGACAGGGTCCAATCAGCCCCAGCATTTT
cdr3_aa: CASSPGTGSNQPQHF

clone_size: once
v_call: TRBV5-1
d_call: TRBD1
j_call: TRBJ2-7
cdr3_nt: TGCGCCAGCAGTTTTGTCGGACAGGGTAGCTCCTACGAGCAGTACTTC
cdr3_aa: CASSFVGQGSSYEQYF

clone_size: -
v_call: TRBV2
d_call: -
j_call: TRBJ1-1
cdr3_nt: TGTGCCAGCAGTGAAGAGAATTTAGGGAACACTGAAGCTTTCTTT
cdr3_aa: CASSEENLGNTEAFF

clone_size: -
v_call: TRBV18
d_call: -
j_call: TRBJ2-1
cdr3_nt: TGTGCCAGCTCACCAGATTACAATGAGCAGTTCTTC
cdr3_aa: CASSPDYNEQFF

clone_size: -
v_call: TRBV27
d_call: TRBD1
j_call: TRBJ1-2
cdr3_nt: TGTGCCAGCAGTTTAATGACAGGGGGTAACTATGGCTACACCTTC
cdr3_aa: CASSLMTGGNYGYTF

clone_size: -
v_call: TRBV15
d_call: -
j_call: TRBJ2-7
cdr3_nt: TGTGCCACCAGCAGAGATCGCCAGGGCTCCTACGAGCAGTACTTC
cdr3_aa: CATSRDRQGSYEQYF

clone_size: -
v_call: TRBV7-6
d_call: -
j_call: TRBJ2-7
cdr3_nt: TGTGCCAGCAGCCCTTCAGGAGGGGTCGGCTCCTACGAGCAGTACTTC
cdr3_aa: CASSPSGGVGSYEQYF

clone_size: once
v_call: TRBV6-1
d_call: -
j_call: TRBJ1-3
cdr3_nt: TGTGCCAGTTCGGCGGGGGCCCTCTCTGGAAACACCATATATTTT
cdr3_aa: CASSAGALSGNTIYF

clone_size: -
v_call: TRBV6-4
d_call: -
j_call: TRBJ2-1
cdr3_nt: TGTGCCAGCAGTGACCAAGGAGAGGTAGGGAATGAGCAGTTCTTC
cdr3_aa: CASSDQGEVGNEQFF

clone_size: -
v_call: TRBV7-9
d_call: -
j_call: TRBJ2-6
cdr3_nt: TGTGCCAGCAGCTTAGGTAAAGGTAATGGGGCCAACGTCCTGACTTTC
cdr3_aa: CASSLGKGNGANVLTF

clone_size: -
v_call: TRBV2
d_call: -
j_call: TRBJ1-6
cdr3_nt: TGTGCCAGCAGCGGGAGCTCCTATAATTCACCCCTCCACTTT
cdr3_aa: CASSGSSYNSPLHF

clone_size: -
v_call: TRBV30
d_call: -
j_call: TRBJ2-1
cdr3_nt: TGTGCCTGGAGTGACGTCAATGAGCAGTTCTTC
cdr3_aa: CAWSDVNEQFF

clone_size: -
v_call: TRBV29-1
d_call: TRBD1
j_call: TRBJ2-7
cdr3_nt: TGCAGCGTGCGGACAGGGCCCTACGAGCAGTACTTC
cdr3_aa: CSVRTGPYEQYF

clone_size: -
v_call: TRBV19
d_call: -
j_call: TRBJ2-4
cdr3_nt: TGTGCCAGTACGGTTGGAAACATTCAGTACTTC
cdr3_aa: CASTVGNIQYF

clone_size: -
v_call: TRBV18
d_call: TRBD1
j_call: TRBJ2-5
cdr3_nt: TGTGCCAGCTCACCCATATCCGGACAGGGACAAGAGACCCAGTACTTC
cdr3_aa: CASSPISGQGQETQYF

clone_size: -
v_call: TRBV5-1
d_call: -
j_call: TRBJ1-3
cdr3_nt: TGCGCCAGCAGCGGCAGAGCCGACTCTGGAAACACCATATATTTT
cdr3_aa: CASSGRADSGNTIYF

clone_size: few
v_call: TRBV5-1
d_call: TRBD1
j_call: TRBJ2-3
cdr3_nt: TGCGCCAGCAGCAGGCCGATAAATGGACAGGGTGACACAGATACGCAGTATTTT
cdr3_aa: CASSRPINGQGDTDTQYF

clone_size: -
v_call: TRBV7-2
d_call: -
j_call: TRBJ1-1
cdr3_nt: TGTGCCAGCAGCTTAAACAGGAACACTGAAGCTTTCTTT
cdr3_aa: CASSLNRNTEAFF

clone_size: -
v_call: TRBV19
d_call: -
j_call: TRBJ2-3
cdr3_nt: TGTGCCAGTAGTCTGAAGGCGCTAGGGGCGATGGGCACAGATACGCAGTATTTT
cdr3_aa: CASSLKALGAMGTDTQYF

clone_size: -
v_call: TRBV7-9
d_call: -
j_call: TRBJ2-5
cdr3_nt: TGTGCCAGCAGCCGTGGGGGGCAAGAGACCCAGTACTTC
cdr3_aa: CASSRGGQETQYF

clone_size: -
v_call: TRBV4-1
d_call: TRBD1
j_call: TRBJ2-1
cdr3_nt: TGCGCCAGCAGCGCGTACAGGGACAGCTCCTACAATGAGCAGTTCTTC
cdr3_aa: CASSAYRDSSYNEQFF

clone_size: -
v_call: TRBV30
d_call: -
j_call: TRBJ1-1
cdr3_nt: TGTGCCTGGAGTGTACGTTCGACAGGTAATACTGAAGCTTTCTTT
cdr3_aa: CAWSVRSTGNTEAFF

clone_size: few
v_call: TRBV5-1
d_call: TRBD1
j_call: TRBJ2-2
cdr3_nt: TGCGCCAGCAGCTTTCGACAGGGGGTCGGGGAGCTGTTTTTT
cdr3_aa: CASSFRQGVGELFF

clone_size: -
v_call: TRBV7-9
d_call: -
j_call: TRBJ2-3
cdr3_nt: TGTGCCAGCAGCCCCCCGGAAGGGCAGTATTTT
cdr3_aa: CASSPPEGQYF

clone_size: -
v_call: TRBV6-1
d_call: -
j_call: TRBJ2-3
cdr3_nt: TGTGCCAGCAGTGATTGGGCGGGCGATAGCACAGATACGCAGTATTTT
cdr3_aa: CASSDWAGDSTDTQYF

clone_size: once
v_call: TRBV6-5
d_call: -
j_call: TRBJ1-3
cdr3_nt: TGTGCCAGCAGTTACTCGGGGGCAGGAACTGGAAACACCATATATTTT
cdr3_aa: CASSYSGAGTGNTIYF

clone_size: -
v_call: TRBV19
d_call: -
j_call: TRBJ2-7
cdr3_nt: TGTGCCAGTAGGGACTCGGGACGGAATCGGGAGCAGTACTTC
cdr3_aa: CASRDSGRNREQYF

clone_size: -
v_call: TRBV7-9
d_call: -
j_call: TRBJ2-7
cdr3_nt: TGTGCCAGCAGCTTATCGGGGCACAACTACGAGCAGTACTTC
cdr3_aa: CASSLSGHNYEQYF